This TCR beta chain comes out of a study of vaccination and CD4 T cells after COVID-19. About the study: There were two doses of either BNT162b2 or mRNA-1273 vaccine given to participants. Sampling that followed vaccination took place a median approximately 70 days after dose two, within a range of 14 to 241.

One entry per CDR3 protein, called by TCRdb with MiXCR from the PCR reads. The sample holds 35,000 to 45,000 distinct CDR3 sequences, 36% seen once. V shed 6 bases and J shed 6 bases, with 13 bases lying between them. The CDR3 is 12 amino acids. Per germline, CDR1 DFQATT and CDR2 SNEGSKA (reference sequence). Specified time point: late sampling 161 to 241 days after vaccination in three convalescent patients. This sequence originates from a human donor who had recovered from COVID-19. The starting material was CD4+ T cells from blood, obtained about 7 months after SARS-CoV-2 vaccination. The chain has TRBV20-1 and TRBJ2-3; perhaps TRBD1 as D (6 bases). The CDR3 bases are TGCAGTGCCTACGCCCAGGGGGATACGCAGTATTTT. Its translation: CSAYAQGDTQYF.